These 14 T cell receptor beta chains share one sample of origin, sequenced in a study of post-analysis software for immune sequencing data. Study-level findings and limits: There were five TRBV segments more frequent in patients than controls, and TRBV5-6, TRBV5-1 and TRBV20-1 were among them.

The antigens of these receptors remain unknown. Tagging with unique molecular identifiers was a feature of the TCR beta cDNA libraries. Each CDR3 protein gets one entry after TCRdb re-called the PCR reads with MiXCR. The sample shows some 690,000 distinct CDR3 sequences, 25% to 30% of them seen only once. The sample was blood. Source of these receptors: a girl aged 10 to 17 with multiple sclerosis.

This CDR3 reads CSARRDWRENGTQYF. The CDR3 DNA reads TGCAGTGCTAGACGGGATTGGCGGGAGAACGGGACCCAGTACTTC. The chain joins TRBV20-1 to TRBJ2-5; 7 bases align to TRBD2. Trimming at V came to 2 bases and at J to 7 bases, leaving 13 bases not matched to a gene. This CDR3 is built from 15 residues. Germline CDR1 is DFQATT and CDR2 is SNEGSKA (reference sequence).

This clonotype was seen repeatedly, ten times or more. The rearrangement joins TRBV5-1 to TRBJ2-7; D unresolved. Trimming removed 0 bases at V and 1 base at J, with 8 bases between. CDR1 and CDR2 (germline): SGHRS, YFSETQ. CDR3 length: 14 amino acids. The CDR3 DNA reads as TGCGCCAGCAGCTTGGTGGCAGGATCCTACGAGCAGTACTTC. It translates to CASSLVAGSYEQYF.

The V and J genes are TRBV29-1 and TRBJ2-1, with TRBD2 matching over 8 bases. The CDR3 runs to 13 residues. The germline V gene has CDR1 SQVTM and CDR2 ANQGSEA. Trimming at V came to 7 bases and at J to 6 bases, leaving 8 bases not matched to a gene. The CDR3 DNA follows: TGCAGCGATACAGCGGGAGTGTCCAATGAGCAGTTCTTC. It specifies CSDTAGVSNEQFF.

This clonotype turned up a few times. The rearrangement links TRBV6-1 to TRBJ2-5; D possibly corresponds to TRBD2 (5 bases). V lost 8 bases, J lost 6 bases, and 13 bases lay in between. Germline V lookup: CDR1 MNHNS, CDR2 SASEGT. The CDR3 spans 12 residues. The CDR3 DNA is TGTGCCAGCCCGACCGGGGTAAAGACCCAGTACTTC. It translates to CASPTGVKTQYF.

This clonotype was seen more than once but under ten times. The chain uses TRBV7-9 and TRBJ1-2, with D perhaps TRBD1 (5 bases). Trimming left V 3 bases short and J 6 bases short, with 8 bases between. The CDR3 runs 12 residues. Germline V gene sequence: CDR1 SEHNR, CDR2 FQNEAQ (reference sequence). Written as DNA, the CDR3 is TGTGCCAGCAGCTTGACAGAAAATGGCTACACCTTC. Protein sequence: CASSLTENGYTF.

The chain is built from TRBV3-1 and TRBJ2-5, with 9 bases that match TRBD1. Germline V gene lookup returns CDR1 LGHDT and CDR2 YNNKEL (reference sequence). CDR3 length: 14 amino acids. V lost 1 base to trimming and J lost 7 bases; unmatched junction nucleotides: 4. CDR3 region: CASSQGQGVWTQYF. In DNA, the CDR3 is TGTGCCAGCAGCCAAGGACAGGGGGTGTGGACCCAGTACTTC.

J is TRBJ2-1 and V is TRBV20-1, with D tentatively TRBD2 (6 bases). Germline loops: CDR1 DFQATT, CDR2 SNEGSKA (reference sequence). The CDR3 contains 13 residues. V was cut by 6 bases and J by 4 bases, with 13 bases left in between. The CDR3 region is CSAYPGLYNEQFF. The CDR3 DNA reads TGCAGTGCATATCCGGGACTTTACAATGAGCAGTTCTTC.

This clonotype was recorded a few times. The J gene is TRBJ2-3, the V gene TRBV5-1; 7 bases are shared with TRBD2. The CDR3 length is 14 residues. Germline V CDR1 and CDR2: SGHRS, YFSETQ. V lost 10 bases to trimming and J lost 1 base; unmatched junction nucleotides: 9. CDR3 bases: TGCGCCTCCCGGGAGGTTATAGGCACAGATACGCAGTATTTT. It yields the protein CASREVIGTDTQYF.

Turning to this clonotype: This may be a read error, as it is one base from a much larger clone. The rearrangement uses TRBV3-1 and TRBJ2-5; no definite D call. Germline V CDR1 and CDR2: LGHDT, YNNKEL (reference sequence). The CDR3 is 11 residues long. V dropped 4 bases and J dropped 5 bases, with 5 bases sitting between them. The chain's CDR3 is CASSPDETQYF. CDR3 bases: TGTGCCAGCAGCCCAGACGAGACCCAGTACTTC.

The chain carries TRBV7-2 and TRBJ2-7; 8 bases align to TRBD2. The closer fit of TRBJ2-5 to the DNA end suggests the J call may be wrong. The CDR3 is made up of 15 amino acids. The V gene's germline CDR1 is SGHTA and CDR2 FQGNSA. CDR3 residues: CASSFRWREAETQYF. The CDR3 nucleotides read TGTGCCAGCAGCTTTCGGTGGCGGGAGGCTGAGACCCAGTACTTC.

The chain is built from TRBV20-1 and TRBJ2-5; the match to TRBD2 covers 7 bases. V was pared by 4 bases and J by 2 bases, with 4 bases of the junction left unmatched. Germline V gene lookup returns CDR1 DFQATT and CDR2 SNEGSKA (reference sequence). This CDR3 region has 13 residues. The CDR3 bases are TGCAGTGCTATCTGGCGGGGGCAAGAGACCCAGTACTTC. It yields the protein CSAIWRGQETQYF.

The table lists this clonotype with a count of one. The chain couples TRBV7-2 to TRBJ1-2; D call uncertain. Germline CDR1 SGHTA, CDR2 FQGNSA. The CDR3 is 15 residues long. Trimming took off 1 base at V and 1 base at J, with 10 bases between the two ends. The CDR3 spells CASSLGGRVNYGYTF. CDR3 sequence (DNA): TGTGCCAGCAGCTTAGGCGGCAGAGTTAACTATGGCTACACCTTC.

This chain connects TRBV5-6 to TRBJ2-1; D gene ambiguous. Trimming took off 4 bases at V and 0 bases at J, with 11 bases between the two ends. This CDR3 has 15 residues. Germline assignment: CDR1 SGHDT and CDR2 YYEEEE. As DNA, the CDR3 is TGTGCCAGCAGCCACGAGGAGAGCTCCTACAATGAGCAGTTCTTC. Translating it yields CASSHEESSYNEQFF. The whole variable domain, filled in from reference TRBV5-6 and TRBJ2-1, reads DAGVTQSPTHLIKTRGQQVTLRCSPKSGHDTVSWYQQALGQGPQFIFQYYEEEERQRGNFPDRFSGHQFPNYSSELNVNALLLGDSALYLCASSHEESSYNEQFFGPGTRLTVL.

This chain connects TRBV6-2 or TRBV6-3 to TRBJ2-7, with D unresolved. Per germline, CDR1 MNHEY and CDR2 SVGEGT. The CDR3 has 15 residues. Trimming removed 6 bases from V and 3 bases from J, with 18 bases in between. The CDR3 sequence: CASSEQGRVGYEQYF. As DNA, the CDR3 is TGTGCCAGCAGCGAACAAGGCCGGGTAGGCTACGAGCAGTACTTC.